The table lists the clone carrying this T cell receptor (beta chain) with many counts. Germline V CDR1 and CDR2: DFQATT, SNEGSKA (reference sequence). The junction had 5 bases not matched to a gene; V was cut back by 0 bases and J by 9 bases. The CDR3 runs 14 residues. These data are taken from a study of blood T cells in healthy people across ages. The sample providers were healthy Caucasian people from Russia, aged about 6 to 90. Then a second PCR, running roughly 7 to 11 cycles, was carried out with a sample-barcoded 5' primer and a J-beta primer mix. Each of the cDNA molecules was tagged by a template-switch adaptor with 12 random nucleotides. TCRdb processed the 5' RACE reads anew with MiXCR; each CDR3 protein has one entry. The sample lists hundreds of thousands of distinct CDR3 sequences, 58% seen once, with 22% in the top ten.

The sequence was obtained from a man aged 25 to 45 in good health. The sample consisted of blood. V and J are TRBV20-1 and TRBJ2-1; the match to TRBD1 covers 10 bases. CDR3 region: CSAREDRGYSEQFF. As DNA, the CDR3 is TGCAGTGCTAGAGAGGACAGGGGGTATAGTGAGCAGTTCTTC.